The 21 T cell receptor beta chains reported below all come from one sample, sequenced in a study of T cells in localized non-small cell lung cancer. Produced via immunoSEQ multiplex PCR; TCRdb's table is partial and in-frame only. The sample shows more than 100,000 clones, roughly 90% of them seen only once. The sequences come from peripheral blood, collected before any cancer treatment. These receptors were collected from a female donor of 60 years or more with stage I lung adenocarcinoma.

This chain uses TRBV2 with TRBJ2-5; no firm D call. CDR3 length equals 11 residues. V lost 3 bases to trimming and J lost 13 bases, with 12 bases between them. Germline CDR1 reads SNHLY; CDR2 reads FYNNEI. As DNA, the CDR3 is TGTGCCAGCAGTGAGGGTGCGGTGTGGTACTTC. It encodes CASSEGAVWYF.

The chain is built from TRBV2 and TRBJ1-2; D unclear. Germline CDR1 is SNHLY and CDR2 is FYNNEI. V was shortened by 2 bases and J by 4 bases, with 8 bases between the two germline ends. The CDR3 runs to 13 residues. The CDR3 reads CASSETRGYGYTF. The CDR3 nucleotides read TGTGCCAGCAGTGAAACCCGAGGCTATGGCTACACCTTC.

CDR3 sequence: CAWSVEGFFSSGNTIYF. CDR3 sequence (DNA): TGTGCCTGGAGTGTTGAAGGGTTTTTTAGCTCTGGAAACACCATATATTTT. The chain links TRBV30 to TRBJ1-3; the D is unclear. There are 17 residues in the CDR3. Germline CDR1 and CDR2: GTSNPN and SVGIG (reference sequence). Trimming shortened V by 0 bases and J by 0 bases, and 15 bases separated the two germline ends.

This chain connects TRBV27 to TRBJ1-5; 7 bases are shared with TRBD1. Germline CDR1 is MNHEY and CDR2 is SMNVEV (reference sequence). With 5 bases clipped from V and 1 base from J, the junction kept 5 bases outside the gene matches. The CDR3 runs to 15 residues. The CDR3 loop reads CASSMAGGSNQPQHF. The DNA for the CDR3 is TGTGCCAGCAGTATGGCAGGGGGGAGCAATCAGCCCCAGCATTTT.

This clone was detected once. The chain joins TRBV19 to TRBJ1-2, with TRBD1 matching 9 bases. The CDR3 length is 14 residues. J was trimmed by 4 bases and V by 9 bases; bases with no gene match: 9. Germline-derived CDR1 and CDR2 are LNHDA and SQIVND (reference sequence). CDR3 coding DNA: TGTGCCAGCTCCACGACAGGGGGAGGCTATGGCTACACCTTC. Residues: CASSTTGGGYGYTF.

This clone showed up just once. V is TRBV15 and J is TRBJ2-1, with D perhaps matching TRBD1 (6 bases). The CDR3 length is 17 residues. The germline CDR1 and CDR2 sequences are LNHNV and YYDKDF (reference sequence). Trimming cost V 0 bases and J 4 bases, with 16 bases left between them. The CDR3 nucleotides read TGTGCCACCAGCAGAGAAAGGGGGAAGGCGGGTTACAATGAGCAGTTCTTC. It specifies CATSRERGKAGYNEQFF.

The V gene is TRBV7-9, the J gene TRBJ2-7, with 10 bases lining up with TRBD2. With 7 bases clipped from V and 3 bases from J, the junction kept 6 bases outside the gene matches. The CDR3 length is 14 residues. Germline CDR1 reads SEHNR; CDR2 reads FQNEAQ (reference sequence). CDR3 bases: TGTGCCAGCACCAAACTAGCGGGACGCTACGAGCAGTACTTC. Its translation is CASTKLAGRYEQYF. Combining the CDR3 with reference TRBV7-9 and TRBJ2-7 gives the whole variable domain DTGVSQNPRHKITKRGQNVTFRCDPISEHNRLYWYRQTLGQGPEFLTYFQNEAQLEKSRLLSDRFSAERPKGSFSTLEIQRTEQGDSAMYLCASTKLAGRYEQYFGPGTRLTVT.

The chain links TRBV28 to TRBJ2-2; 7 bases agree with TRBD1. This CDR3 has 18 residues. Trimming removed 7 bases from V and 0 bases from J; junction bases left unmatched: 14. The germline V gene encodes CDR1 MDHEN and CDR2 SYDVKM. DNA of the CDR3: TGTGCCAGCAACGTGGGGACAGCCTGGCGCGCGAACACCGGGGAGCTGTTTTTT. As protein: CASNVGTAWRANTGELFF.

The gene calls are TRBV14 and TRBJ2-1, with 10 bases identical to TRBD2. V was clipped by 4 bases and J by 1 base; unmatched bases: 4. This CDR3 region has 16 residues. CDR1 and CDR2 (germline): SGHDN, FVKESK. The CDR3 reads CASSLVLAGSYNEQFF. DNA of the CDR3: TGTGCCAGCAGCCTGGTACTAGCGGGATCCTACAATGAGCAGTTCTTC.

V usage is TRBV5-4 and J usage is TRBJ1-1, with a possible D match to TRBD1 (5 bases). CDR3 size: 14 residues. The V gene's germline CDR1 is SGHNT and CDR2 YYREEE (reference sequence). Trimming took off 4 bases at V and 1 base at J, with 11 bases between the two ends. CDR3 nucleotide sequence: TGTGCCAGCAGCCAGAGACAGAGGAACACTGAAGCTTTCTTT. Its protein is CASSQRQRNTEAFF.

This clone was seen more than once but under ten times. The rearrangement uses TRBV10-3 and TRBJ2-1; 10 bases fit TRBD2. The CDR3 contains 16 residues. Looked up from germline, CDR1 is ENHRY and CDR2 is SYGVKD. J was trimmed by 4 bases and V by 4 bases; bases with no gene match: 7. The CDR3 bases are TGTGCCATCAGTGCCGGCCTAGCGGGAGCTTACAATGAGCAGTTCTTC. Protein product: CAISAGLAGAYNEQFF.

CDR3 protein: CASSYQGLNQPQHF. In DNA form, the CDR3 reads TGTGCCAGCAGTTACCAGGGACTAAATCAGCCCCAGCATTTT. This chain joins TRBV6-6 and TRBJ1-5; D perhaps matches TRBD1 (5 bases). The germline gives CDR1 MNHNY, CDR2 SVGAGI (reference sequence). Trimming took off 2 bases at V and 4 bases at J, with 9 bases between the two ends. This CDR3 has 14 amino acids.

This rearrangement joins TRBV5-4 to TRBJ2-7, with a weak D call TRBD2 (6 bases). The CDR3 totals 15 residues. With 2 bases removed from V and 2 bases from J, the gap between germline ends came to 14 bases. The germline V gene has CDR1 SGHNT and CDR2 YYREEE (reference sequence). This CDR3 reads CASSFQRGVTYEQYF. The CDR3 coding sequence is TGTGCCAGCAGCTTCCAACGCGGGGTTACCTACGAGCAGTACTTC.

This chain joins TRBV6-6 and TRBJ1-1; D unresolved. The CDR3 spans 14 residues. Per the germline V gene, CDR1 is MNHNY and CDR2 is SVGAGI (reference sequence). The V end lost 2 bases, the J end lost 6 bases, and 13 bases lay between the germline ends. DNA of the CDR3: TGTGCCAGCAGTTACGAGGAAGGGAGCGCTGAAGCTTTCTTT. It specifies CASSYEEGSAEAFF.

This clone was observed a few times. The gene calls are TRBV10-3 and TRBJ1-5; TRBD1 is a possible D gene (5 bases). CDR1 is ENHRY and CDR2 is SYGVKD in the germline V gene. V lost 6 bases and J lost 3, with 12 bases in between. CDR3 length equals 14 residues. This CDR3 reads CAIRGDGNNQPQHF. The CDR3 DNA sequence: TGTGCCATCAGGGGGGACGGCAACAATCAGCCCCAGCATTTT.

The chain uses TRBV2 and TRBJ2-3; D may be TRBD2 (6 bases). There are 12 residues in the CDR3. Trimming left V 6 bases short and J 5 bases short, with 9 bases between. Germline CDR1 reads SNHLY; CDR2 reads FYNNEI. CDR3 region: CASSGSGDTQYF. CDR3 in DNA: TGTGCCAGCAGCGGGAGTGGAGATACGCAGTATTTT.

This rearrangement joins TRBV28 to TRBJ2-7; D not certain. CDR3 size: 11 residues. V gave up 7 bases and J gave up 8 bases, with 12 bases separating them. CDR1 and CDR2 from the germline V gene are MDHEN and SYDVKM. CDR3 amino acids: CASTLGSKQYF. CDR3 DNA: TGTGCCAGCACCCTAGGAAGCAAGCAGTACTTC.

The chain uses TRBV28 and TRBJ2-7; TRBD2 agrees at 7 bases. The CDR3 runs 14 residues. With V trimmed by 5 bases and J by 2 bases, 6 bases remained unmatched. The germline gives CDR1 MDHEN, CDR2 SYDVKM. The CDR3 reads CASSVRGGAYEQYF. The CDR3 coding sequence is TGTGCCAGCAGTGTGCGGGGAGGGGCCTACGAGCAGTACTTC.

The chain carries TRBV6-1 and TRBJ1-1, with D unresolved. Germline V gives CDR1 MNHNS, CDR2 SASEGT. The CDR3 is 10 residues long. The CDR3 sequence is CVAADTEAFF. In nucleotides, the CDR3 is TGTGTCGCAGCGGACACTGAAGCTTTCTTT.

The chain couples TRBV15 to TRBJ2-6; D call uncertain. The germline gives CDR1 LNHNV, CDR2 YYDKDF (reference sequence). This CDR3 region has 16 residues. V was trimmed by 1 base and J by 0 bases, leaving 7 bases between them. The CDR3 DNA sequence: TGTGCCACCAGCAGAGTGGCCGTCTCTGGGGCCAACGTCCTGACTTTC. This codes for CATSRVAVSGANVLTF.

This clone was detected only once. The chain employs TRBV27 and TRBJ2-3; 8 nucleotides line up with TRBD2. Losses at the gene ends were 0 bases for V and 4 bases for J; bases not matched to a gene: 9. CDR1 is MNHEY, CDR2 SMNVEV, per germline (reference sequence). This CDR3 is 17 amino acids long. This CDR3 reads CASSLSSGREIADTQYF. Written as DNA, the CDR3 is TGTGCCAGCAGTTTATCGAGCGGGAGAGAAATAGCAGATACGCAGTATTTT.